These 22 T cell receptor beta chains were sequenced from one sample in a study of T-cell memory formation after mild COVID-19. TCRdb processed the 5' RACE reads anew with MiXCR; each CDR3 protein has one entry. The profile shows about 290,000 distinct CDR3 sequences, roughly 15% of them singletons. Source material: PBMCs or a T cell subset sorted from them (not recorded which). The receptor set was obtained from a man aged 18 to 30 who had mild COVID-19 (a few samples of this study predate the infection). Cell type and time point are not known.

CDR3 in DNA: TGTGCCAGCAGCTTAGGCGGGCCGGGAGGAAACACCATATATTTT. Its protein product is CASSLGGPGGNTIYF. The V gene is TRBV7-2, the J gene TRBJ1-3; D remains ambiguous. The V and J ends lost 1 base and 4 bases respectively, with 11 bases between them. CDR1 and CDR2 from the germline V gene are SGHTA and FQGNSA. This CDR3 region has 15 residues. Supplemented by reference TRBV7-2 and TRBJ1-3, the full variable domain reads GAGVSQSPSNKVTEKGKDVELRCDPISGHTALYWYRQSLGQGLEFLIYFQGNSAPDKSGLPSDRFSAERTGGSVSTLTIQRTQQEDSAVYLCASSLGGPGGNTIYFGEGSWLTVV.

This clonotype showed up just a few times. The chain joins TRBV12-3 or TRBV12-4 to TRBJ2-1; D is uncertain. The CDR3 totals 12 residues. Trimming stripped 3 bases from V and 12 bases from J, with 12 bases between. CDR3 loop: CASSLSGSRQFF. CDR3 in DNA: TGTGCCAGCAGTTTGTCCGGGTCTAGGCAGTTCTTC.

The chain uses TRBV11-3 and TRBJ2-1; D gene uncertain. This CDR3 has 16 amino acids. CDR1 is SGHNT, CDR2 YENEEA, per germline. V was cut by 5 bases and J by 0 bases, with 14 bases left in between. The CDR3, as DNA: TGTGCCAGCAGCCCAGAACAAGGTGGCTCCTACAATGAGCAGTTCTTC. Encoded protein: CASSPEQGGSYNEQFF.

This clonotype was observed a handful of times. This chain uses TRBV11-2 with TRBJ1-2; D perhaps matches TRBD1 (5 bases). The CDR3 spans 12 residues. CDR1 and CDR2 (germline): SGHAT, FQNNGV. Trimming removed 9 bases from V and 4 bases from J, with 12 bases in between. Written as DNA, the CDR3 is TGTGCCAGTGGCTTTCAGGGCTATGGCTACACCTTC. Translation: CASGFQGYGYTF.

CDR3 sequence (DNA): TGTGCCAGCAGCCCCGGGAAGCCGATGATGGAGCAGTACTTC. Residues: CASSPGKPMMEQYF. V usage is TRBV3-1 and J usage is TRBJ2-7; D might be TRBD2 (5 bases). CDR3 length equals 14 residues. Trimming pared 4 bases from V and 7 bases from J, leaving 17 bases between. The germline CDR1 and CDR2 sequences are LGHDT and YNNKEL (reference sequence).

This clonotype was recorded a few times. This chain uses TRBV3-1 with TRBJ1-2; tentatively, D is TRBD1 (6 bases). The germline gives CDR1 LGHDT, CDR2 YNNKEL (reference sequence). V lost 7 bases to trimming and J lost 4 bases, with 13 bases between them. This CDR3 spans 13 amino acids. CDR3 nucleotide sequence: TGTGCCAGCAATATACAGGGCGGCTATGGCTACACCTTC. Translation gives CASNIQGGYGYTF. Drawing the rest from reference TRBV3-1 and TRBJ1-2, the complete variable domain is DTAVSQTPKYLVTQMGNDKSIKCEQNLGHDTMYWYKQDSKKFLKIMFSYNNKELIINETVPNRFSPKSPDKAHLNLHINSLELGDSAVYFCASNIQGGYGYTFGSGTRLTVV.

Here the CDR3 reads CASSQDRVTHNSPLHF. CDR3 sequence (DNA): TGCGCCAGCAGCCAAGACAGGGTAACGCATAATTCACCCCTCCACTTT. The gene calls are TRBV4-1 and TRBJ1-6; D may be TRBD1 (5 bases). The V end lost 0 bases, the J end lost 5 bases, and 11 bases lay between the germline ends. The CDR3 is 16 amino acids. Germline CDR1 is MGHRA and CDR2 is YSYEKL.

V is TRBV29-1 and J is TRBJ2-5; TRBD1 is a possible D gene (7 bases). This CDR3 region has 13 residues. V was trimmed by 6 bases and J by 0 bases, leaving 11 bases between them. CDR1 and CDR2 from the germline V gene are SQVTM and ANQGSEA. CDR3 nucleotide sequence: TGCAGCGTGGCGGGACAGAACCAAGAGACCCAGTACTTC. Its protein is CSVAGQNQETQYF.

This clonotype was found a few times. The chain is built from TRBV7-9 and TRBJ2-7; tentative D call: TRBD2 (5 bases). CDR3 length: 12 residues. The V end was cut by 8 bases, the J end by 7 bases, with 15 bases between. Germline CDR1 and CDR2: SEHNR and FQNEAQ (reference sequence). The CDR3 DNA reads TGTGCCAGCGTCGGACTGGAACAAGAGCAGTACTTC. Translated: CASVGLEQEQYF. Full variable domain (remainder filled in from reference TRBV7-9 and TRBJ2-7): DTGVSQNPRHKITKRGQNVTFRCDPISEHNRLYWYRQTLGQGPEFLTYFQNEAQLEKSRLLSDRFSAERPKGSFSTLEIQRTEQGDSAMYLCASVGLEQEQYFGPGTRLTVT.

There are many counts of this clonotype. The junction departs from the called germline gene at one end, perhaps through a read error. V and J are TRBV18 and TRBJ2-5, with D unclear. The CDR3 extends over 11 amino acids. The V gene's germline CDR1 is KGHSH and CDR2 LQKENI. CDR3 amino acids: CASSPEETQYF. CDR3 DNA sequence: TGCGCCAGCAGCCCTGAAGAGACCCAGTACTTC.

The rearrangement links TRBV4-1 to TRBJ2-3, with 10 positions matching TRBD2. The CDR3 loop spans 16 amino acids. Germline CDR1 is MGHRA and CDR2 is YSYEKL. The J segment lost 0 bases and the V segment lost 3 bases, leaving 3 bases of the junction unmatched. The CDR3 loop reads CASSHLGLASTDTQYF. The CDR3, as DNA: TGCGCCAGCAGCCACCTGGGACTAGCGAGCACAGATACGCAGTATTTT.

V is TRBV18 and J is TRBJ1-1; D perhaps matches TRBD1 (5 bases). The CDR3 runs 16 residues. With 2 bases removed from V and 1 base from J, the gap between germline ends came to 14 bases. Germline V CDR1 and CDR2: KGHSH, LQKENI. As DNA, the CDR3 is TGTGCCAGCTCACCAAGGGTCCAGGGAGCGAACACTGAAGCTTTCTTT. It translates to CASSPRVQGANTEAFF.

The table lists this clonotype with a few counts. V is TRBV7-9 and J is TRBJ2-7; D not resolved. Germline loops: CDR1 SEHNR, CDR2 FQNEAQ (reference sequence). This CDR3 is 14 amino acids long. Trimming removed 5 bases at V and 5 bases at J, with 16 bases between. Here the CDR3 reads CASSDSLRANEQYF. The CDR3 DNA sequence: TGTGCCAGCAGCGACTCCCTTCGGGCCAACGAGCAGTACTTC.

There are many counts of this clonotype. Mismatch with germline at one junction end may stem from a read error. The chain combines TRBV5-1 with TRBJ2-5; D gene unclear. CDR3 length: 11 amino acids. Germline V lookup: CDR1 SGHRS, CDR2 YFSETQ. CDR3 DNA: TGTGCCAGCAGCTTCCAAGAGACCCAGTACTTC. Translating it yields CASSFQETQYF.

About this clonotype itself: Lacking the conserved final phenylalanine or tryptophan, this CDR3 likely reflects a read error. The chain employs TRBV20-1 and TRBJ2-7; D is possibly TRBD2 (5 bases). Trimming stripped 3 bases from V and 2 bases from J, with 11 bases between. Germline V gene sequence: CDR1 DFQATT, CDR2 SNEGSKA (reference sequence). The CDR3 loop spans 13 amino acids. CDR3 residues: CSASPTSAYEQYI. The DNA of the CDR3 is TGCAGTGCTAGCCCCACTAGTGCCTACGAGCAGTACATC.

This clonotype was counted between two and nine times. The chain is built from TRBV5-1 and TRBJ1-1, with 9 positions matching TRBD1. The CDR3 is 14 amino acids. Germline-derived CDR1 and CDR2 are SGHRS and YFSETQ. The V segment lost 4 bases and the J segment 5 bases; nucleotides outside the gene matches: 6. CDR3 in amino acids: CASSPTGGWTEAFF. In DNA, the CDR3 is TGCGCCAGCAGCCCGACAGGGGGTTGGACTGAAGCTTTCTTT.

In its sample, this clonotype was seen a few times. The gene calls are TRBV7-9 and TRBJ2-4; 13 positions match TRBD2. The germline V gene encodes CDR1 SEHNR and CDR2 FQNEAQ (reference sequence). Trimming took 5 bases from V and 0 from J; bases not matched to a gene: 4. This CDR3 contains 17 residues. CDR3 in amino acids: CASSRGLAGRAKNIQYF. The CDR3 DNA is TGTGCCAGCAGCCGGGGACTAGCGGGGAGAGCCAAAAACATTCAGTACTTC.

In this sample, this clonotype turned up a few times. The V gene is TRBV7-9, the J gene TRBJ1-2; D gene unclear. Trimming shortened V by 5 bases and J by 8 bases, and 15 bases separated the two germline ends. Germline lookup yields CDR1 SEHNR and CDR2 FQNEAQ (reference sequence). There are 13 residues in the CDR3. The CDR3 loop is CASSQWAVQGYTF. For the CDR3, the DNA is TGTGCCAGCAGCCAGTGGGCAGTCCAGGGCTACACCTTC.

The table lists this clonotype with a few counts. The chain carries TRBV5-1 and TRBJ1-6; D is ambiguous. Germline V lookup: CDR1 SGHRS, CDR2 YFSETQ. This CDR3 has 15 amino acids. Trimming took 7 bases from V and 8 from J, leaving 19 bases between them. As DNA, the CDR3 is TGCGCCAGCTCCCAACAAGGGCCAGTTTATTCACCCCTCCACTTT. This codes for CASSQQGPVYSPLHF.

The chain couples TRBV7-2 to TRBJ1-2; D remains unclear. With 0 bases removed from V and 8 bases from J, the gap between germline ends came to 7 bases. The CDR3 is 12 residues long. The germline CDR1 and CDR2 sequences are SGHTA and FQGNSA. In DNA, the CDR3 is TGTGCCAGCAGCTTAGCCCCCGGAGGCTACACCTTC. Residues: CASSLAPGGYTF.

This clonotype was recorded only once. The chain combines TRBV6-5 with TRBJ1-1; D remains unclear. Germline V gene lookup returns CDR1 MNHEY and CDR2 SVGAGI. CDR3 length: 14 residues. The germline V and J ends were trimmed by 0 bases and 0 bases, with 5 bases remaining between them. CDR3: CASSYSQMNTEAFF. The CDR3 nucleotides are TGTGCCAGCAGTTACTCGCAGATGAACACTGAAGCTTTCTTT.

This clonotype was detected many times. The rearrangement joins TRBV4-2 to TRBJ2-7, with D perhaps given as TRBD1 or TRBD2 (5 bases each). Germline CDR1 LGHNA, CDR2 YNFKEQ. V dropped 6 bases and J dropped 0 bases, with 15 bases sitting between them. CDR3 length: 15 residues. The CDR3 here is CASRRRDASSYEQYF. CDR3 in DNA: TGTGCCAGCAGACGTCGGGACGCGTCCTCCTACGAGCAGTACTTC.